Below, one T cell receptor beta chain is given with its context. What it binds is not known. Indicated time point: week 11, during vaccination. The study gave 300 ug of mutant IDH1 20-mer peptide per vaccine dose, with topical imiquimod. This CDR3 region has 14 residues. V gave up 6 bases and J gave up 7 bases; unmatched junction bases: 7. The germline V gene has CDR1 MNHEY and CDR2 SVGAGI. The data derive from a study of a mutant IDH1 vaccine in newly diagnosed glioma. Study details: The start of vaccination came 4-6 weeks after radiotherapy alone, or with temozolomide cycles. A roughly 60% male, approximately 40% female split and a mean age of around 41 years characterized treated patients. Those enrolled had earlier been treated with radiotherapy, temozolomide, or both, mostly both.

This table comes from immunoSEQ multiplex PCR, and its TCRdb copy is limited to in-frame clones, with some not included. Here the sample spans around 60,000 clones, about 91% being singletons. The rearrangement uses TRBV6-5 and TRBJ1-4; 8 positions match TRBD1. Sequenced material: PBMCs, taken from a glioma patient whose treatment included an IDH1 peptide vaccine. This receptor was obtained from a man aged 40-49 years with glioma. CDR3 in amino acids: CASRPTGGGEKLFF. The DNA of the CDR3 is TGTGCCAGCAGGCCTACAGGGGGAGGTGAAAAACTGTTTTTT.